The source of this TCR beta chain is a study of blood T cells in healthy people across ages. Sample-barcoded 5' priming and a J-beta primer mix drove a second PCR of roughly 6 to 12 cycles. TCRdb reprocessed the 5' RACE reads via MiXCR and lists one record per CDR3 protein. The sample includes 1.5 million to 2 million distinct CDR3 sequences, roughly 27% seen only once; the top ten take roughly 8%. Germline loops: CDR1 MNHNS, CDR2 SASEGT. With 6 bases removed from V and 5 bases from J, the gap between germline ends came to 22 bases. This CDR3 is 16 amino acids long. The clonotype comes from a woman under 40 in good health. The chain has TRBV6-1 and TRBJ2-5; D perhaps matches TRBD2 (7 bases). The specimen was blood. CDR3 in DNA: TGTGCCAGCAGGATGGGGGCTAGCGGCCCTGGGGAGACCCAGTACTTC. Amino acid sequence: CASRMGASGPGETQYF.